This TCR beta chain was sequenced during a study of blood T cells in healthy people across ages. Together with a sample-barcoded 5' primer, a J-beta primer mix was included in a second PCR lasting roughly 7 to 11 cycles. Each CDR3 protein gets one entry after TCRdb re-called the 5' RACE reads with MiXCR. The sample lists 1,800,000 or so distinct CDR3 sequences; 35% to 50% were seen once. From germline, CDR1 is SGHRS and CDR2 YFSETQ. This CDR3 region has 15 residues. The V gene lost 0 bases and the J gene lost 4 bases, with 13 bases spanning the gap. This chain joins TRBV5-1 and TRBJ1-2; D gene ambiguous. The source of this sequence is a human donor in good health. Material for sequencing was blood. CDR3: CASSLGQDSVYGYTF. CDR3 DNA sequence: TGCGCCAGCAGCTTGGGCCAGGACTCGGTCTATGGCTACACCTTC.